These T cell receptor beta chains were read from a single sample in a study of post-analysis software for immune sequencing data. From the PCR reads, TCRdb called clonotypes with MiXCR, one entry per CDR3 protein. This sample carries roughly 570,000 distinct CDR3 sequences, roughly 34% of them seen once, and the ten largest clones take approximately 6%. The sample consisted of blood. These receptors all come from a girl aged 2 to 17 with multiple sclerosis. Both conserved end residues are trimmed from each CDR3. Not every row has a clone size; where given, it reads once, few, many or a size class.

v_gene	j_gene	abundance	CDR3aa
TRBV7-9	TRBJ2-3	few	ASTRGTASTDTQY
TRBV6-6	TRBJ1-5	NA	ASSSGTLNFSDQPQH
TRBV15	TRBJ2-5	NA	ATSRGVQQETQY
TRBV5-1	TRBJ1-2	few	ASSLGPVTGGVSYGYT
TRBV5-1	TRBJ2-3	NA	ASSPTSGVPGTDTQY
TRBV20-1	TRBJ2-1	NA	SARVNSMSSYNEQF
TRBV4-1	TRBJ1-6	NA	ASSQLRGYNSPLH
TRBV5-1	TRBJ2-1	NA	ASSLYRGSYNEQF
TRBV24-1	TRBJ2-1	NA	ATSEGSGMNEQF
TRBV5-4	TRBJ1-5	NA	ASSRSGQGNQPQH
TRBV4-2	TRBJ2-7	few	ASSQGGLVGFYEQY
TRBV7-9	TRBJ1-5	NA	ASSLGQGWDQPQH
TRBV10-3	TRBJ2-7	NA	ATSEGGEQY
TRBV5-6	TRBJ1-2	NA	ASSMAGTGAYGYT
TRBV11-3	TRBJ2-1	NA	ASSLGIGLAVEQF
TRBV29-1	TRBJ2-7	NA	SVDRGQGYKQY
TRBV3-1	TRBJ2-7	few	ASSQGRGEQY
TRBV20-1	TRBJ2-5	few	SAPPPGKETQY
TRBV9	TRBJ2-3	few	ASSVAMGTDTQY
TRBV11-2	TRBJ2-7	NA	ASRPRLATRAYEQY
TRBV4-1	TRBJ2-2	few	ASSQELEGRRTGANTGELF
TRBV7-2	TRBJ2-3	NA	ASGLGGRADTQY
TRBV7-8	TRBJ2-3	NA	ASSLVGTDSSTDTQY
TRBV15	TRBJ2-5	NA	ATSRDAQGGLEETQY
TRBV28	TRBJ1-4	NA	ASSPRFPTNEKLF
TRBV12-3/TRBV12-4	TRBJ2-4	NA	ASSSRTGAGNIQY